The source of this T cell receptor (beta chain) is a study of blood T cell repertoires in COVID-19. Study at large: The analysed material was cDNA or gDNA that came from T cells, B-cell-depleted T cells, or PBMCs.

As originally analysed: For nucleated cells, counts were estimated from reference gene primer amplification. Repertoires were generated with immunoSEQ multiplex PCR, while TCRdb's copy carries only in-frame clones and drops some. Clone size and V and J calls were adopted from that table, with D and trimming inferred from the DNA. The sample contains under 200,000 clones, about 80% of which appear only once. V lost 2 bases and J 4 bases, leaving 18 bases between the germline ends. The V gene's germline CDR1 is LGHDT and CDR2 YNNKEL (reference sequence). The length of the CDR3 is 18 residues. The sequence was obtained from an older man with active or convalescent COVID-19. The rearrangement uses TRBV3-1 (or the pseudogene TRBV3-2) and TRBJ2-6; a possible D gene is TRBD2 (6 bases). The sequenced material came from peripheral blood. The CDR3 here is CASSQTGLPTRGANVLTF. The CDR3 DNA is TGTGCCAGCAGCCAAACGGGACTCCCAACGCGGGGGGCCAACGTCCTGACTTTC.